The TCR beta chain described here comes from a study of beta chain features in type 1 diabetes. About the research overall: Across all samples, fewer than 140 million sorted cells were examined. Study observations and caveats: For type 1 diabetes patients, VDJ junctions showed fewer insertions and more deletions. When Type 1 diabetes patients were examined, their TCRB CDR3s proved moderately but significantly shorter in all four CD4+ subsets.

Only a few counts were recorded for this clone. Its antigen is unknown. The authors took one heparinised blood draw, averaging approximately 120 mL, from each donor. Sequenced material consisted of expressed TCRB transcripts (all of the isolated RNA was reverse transcribed). Profiling relied on immunoSEQ multiplex PCR, and the TCRdb table lists in-frame clones only, not all of them. The sample yields 350,000 to 400,000 clones, less than 15% seen once. This CDR3 contains 16 residues. CDR1 is KGHSH, CDR2 LQKENI, per germline. J gave up 2 bases and V 5 bases, and 3 bases lay outside the gene matches. V usage is TRBV18 and J usage is TRBJ2-6; the match to TRBD1 covers 10 bases. This clonotype was sampled from a woman between 18 and 30 years old in good health. The material sequenced was naive CD4+ T cells from blood. In DNA, the CDR3 is TGTGCCAGCTCAAGGACAGGGGGAACTGGGGCCAACGTCCTGACTTTC. Amino acid sequence: CASSRTGGTGANVLTF.